The present TCR beta chain was sequenced within a study of blood T cell repertoires in COVID-19. In the study overall: Whether acute or convalescent, the COVID-19 samples came from the United States, Italy and Spain. PBMCs, B-cell-depleted T cells, or T cells were the source of the cDNA or gDNA that made up the material.

Residents of about two dozen US areas, aged about 18 to 95 years, made up the participants. Recovered status in Cohort 3 required two negative PCRs, clearance, or symptom resolution. Sequencing used immunoSEQ multiplex PCR; TCRdb keeps in-frame clones, though not all of them. The sample records approximately 380,000 clones, about 88% being singletons. Germline CDR1 is SGHTA and CDR2 is FQGTGA. Trimming took 1 base from V and 5 from J, leaving 12 bases between them. CDR3 length: 15 amino acids. The source material was PBMCs or T cells enriched from blood (not recorded which). This clonotype was sampled from a woman aged 18-29 years who had recovered from COVID-19. The chain is built from TRBV7-3 and TRBJ2-1; D is unresolved. CDR3 nucleotides: TGTGCCAGCAGCTTAAAGCAGGTTACGAACAATGAGCAGTTCTTC. This sequence encodes CASSLKQVTNNEQFF.